This T cell receptor (beta chain) came from a study of T cells in Graves' hyperthyroidism and ophthalmopathy. Amplification of TCR beta CDR3 regions used RNA as the template. First-round RT-PCR with HTBI primers amplified the TCR CDR3 region. TCRdb redid the calling of the multiplex PCR reads with MiXCR, one entry per CDR3 protein. The table has about 580,000 distinct CDR3 sequences, roughly 14% seen once. Whole-study results and caveats: Prediction of ophthalmopathy progression came a median around 6 months pre-onset. Most thyroid clonotypes with frequency above 0.001 were detected in blood.

The authors obtained PBMCs from roughly 10 ml of fresh peripheral blood. This clonotype was recorded many times. Its antigen is as yet unknown. From germline, CDR1 is MGHDK and CDR2 SYGVNS. The CDR3 covers 17 residues. V gave up 2 bases and J gave up 3 bases, with 17 bases separating them. This receptor was taken from a woman aged 30 to 39 with Graves' hyperthyroidism that later progressed to Graves' ophthalmopathy. V gene TRBV25-1 combines with J gene TRBJ2-1; D uncertain. Sequencing was performed on blood. CDR3 sequence reads: CASSEPTIGLLYNEQFF. In DNA, the CDR3 is TGTGCCAGCAGTGAACCGACGATCGGGTTGCTCTACAATGAGCAGTTCTTC.